The source of this TCR beta chain is a study of post-analysis software for immune sequencing data. Across the whole study: There were relapsing-remitting, secondary progressive and progressive-relapsing multiple sclerosis among the disease courses included. Study results and limitations: Samples from one preparation batch, clustered by F measure, grouped strongly together. A handful of TRBV segments were significantly more frequent in patients than in controls. TRBV5-6, TRBV5-1 and TRBV20-1 were among these segments. Multiple sclerosis was associated with a significant reduction in normalized Chao1 diversity relative to controls.

cDNA libraries for TCR beta contained unique molecular identifiers. From the PCR reads, TCRdb called clonotypes with MiXCR, one entry per CDR3 protein. The sample shows hundreds of thousands of distinct CDR3 sequences, roughly 46% of them seen only once. This clonotype has only a few counts. Its antigen is as yet unknown. V gave up 1 base and J gave up 1 base, with 12 bases separating them. Germline lookup yields CDR1 MGHRA and CDR2 YSYEKL. CDR3 length equals 16 residues. Sequencing was done on a sample of blood. The J gene is TRBJ2-3, the V gene TRBV4-1; D is perhaps TRBD2 (5 bases). The source is a girl under 18 with multiple sclerosis. The CDR3 bases are TGCGCCAGCAGCCAAGCGTACAAGGAGGGCACAGATACGCAGTATTTT. It translates to CASSQAYKEGTDTQYF.